This T cell receptor beta chain is from a study of vaccination and CD4 T cells after COVID-19. On the study more broadly: At a median around 100 days (range 35 to 161) after diagnosis, post-COVID samples were drawn. The authors exposed cells to overlapping spike peptides derived from SARS-CoV-2, HCoV-NL63, HCoV-OC43 and HCoV-229E.

In its sample, this clonotype was seen a few times. The antigen is not known. The CDR3 has 16 residues. V dropped 1 base and J dropped 5 bases, with 18 bases sitting between them. CDR1 is MGHRA, CDR2 YSYEKL, per germline. Scientists ran DNA taken from cultured CD4+ T cells through the Oncomine TCR Beta short-read assay for sequencing. TCRdb analysed the PCR reads with MiXCR anew, one entry per CDR3 protein. This table holds about 16,000 distinct CDR3 sequences, roughly two fifths found once. Time point defined: late sampling 161 to 241 days after vaccination in a few convalescent patients. Treatment of the sample: approximately 9-day PBMC culture with coronavirus spike peptide pools or control peptides (ViraFEST assay).

The source of this sequence is a human donor who had recovered from COVID-19. The sample was CD4+ T cells from blood, cultured in vitro, taken about 7 months after SARS-CoV-2 vaccination. The V gene is TRBV4-1, the J gene TRBJ2-7; D not certain. The CDR3 DNA is TGCGCCAGCAGCCAAGTCGATATCCTTACTTATCACGAGCAGTACTTC. It encodes CASSQVDILTYHEQYF.